The clone carrying this TCR beta chain was seen once. This sample was included in a study of blood T cell repertoires in COVID-19. Study as a whole: Acute-phase and convalescent COVID-19 samples originated in the United States, Italy and Spain. In each case, the material was cDNA or gDNA derived from T cells, B-cell-depleted T cells, or PBMCs.

Original analysis: Reference gene primer amplification gave estimated nucleated cell counts. Clones were sequenced by immunoSEQ multiplex PCR, and TCRdb holds only the in-frame ones, with some missing. D and trimming come from the DNA, and the V and J calls and clone size come from that table. In the table there are roughly 250,000 clones, roughly 89% of which are singletons. The CDR3 loop spans 18 amino acids. V was clipped by 2 bases and J by 9 bases, with 26 bases between them. This clonotype was sampled from a man aged 25 to 40 with acute or convalescent COVID-19. The gene calls are TRBV23-1 and TRBJ2-4; the D gene is possibly TRBD1 (6 bases). TRBV23-1 is given ORF status, its function remaining uncertain. Sequenced material: peripheral blood. The DNA for the CDR3 is TGCGCCAGCAGTCAAAACCATTACCGGACAGCATGGCTTGGCATTCAGTACTTC. The encoded protein is CASSQNHYRTAWLGIQYF.